This T cell receptor (beta chain) originates from a study of cytomegalovirus exposure and HLA in healthy donors. The PCR ran on 60 Vbeta and 13 Jbeta primers. Here immunoSEQ multiplex PCR was the method, and the copy in TCRdb shows in-frame clones only, minus some. The table records more than 150,000 clones, roughly four fifths of them present only once. CDR1 and CDR2 from the germline V gene are LGHNA and YNFKEQ. Unmatched junction bases numbered 14, after V lost 3 bases and J lost 6 bases. The CDR3 is 18 amino acids. The chain uses TRBV4-2 and TRBJ2-1, with TRBD2 matching 10 bases. The specimen was PBMCs. The sequence derives from a man aged 18 to 29 in good health and CMV-seronegative. The CDR3 region is CASSQVIAGGHIVNEQFF. The CDR3 coding sequence is TGTGCCAGCAGCCAGGTTATAGCGGGGGGACATATCGTCAATGAGCAGTTCTTC.